These T cell receptor beta chains were read from a single sample in a study of blood T cell repertoires in COVID-19. Clones were sequenced by immunoSEQ multiplex PCR, and TCRdb holds only the in-frame ones, with some missing. This sample yields 240,000 or so clones, of which approximately 88% are seen a single time; around 0.8% belongs to the top ten. The sequenced material came from peripheral blood. Source of these receptors: a woman in her 30s with acute or convalescent COVID-19. The CDR3 runs from the conserved cysteine through the conserved F or W. The D gene is left open where the match is weak. Expanded clones get a size class; other rows say once, few or many, or leave the size out.

clone_size,d_call,v_call,j_call,cdr3_aa,cdr3_nt
-,TRBD2,TRBV3-1/TRBV3-2,TRBJ2-7,CASSQGTSYEQYF,TGTGCCAGCAGCCAAGGGACTAGCTACGAGCAGTACTTC
-,TRBD1,TRBV27,TRBJ2-2,CASSLYRGPTNTGELFF,TGTGCCAGCAGTTTATACAGGGGCCCTACGAACACCGGGGAGCTGTTTTTT
once,-,TRBV5-1,TRBJ2-7,CASSSAGQTYEQYF,TGCGCCAGCAGCTCGGCGGGACAGACCTACGAGCAGTACTTC
-,TRBD2,TRBV19,TRBJ2-5,CASSPRTSGTQETQYF,TGTGCCAGTAGTCCCCGGACTAGCGGAACTCAAGAGACCCAGTACTTC
-,TRBD2,TRBV7-7,TRBJ2-1,CASSSGLAANNEQFF,TGTGCTAGCAGCTCTGGACTAGCGGCAAACAATGAGCAGTTCTTC
-,-,TRBV4-3,TRBJ1-6,CASSQEGTSPLHF,TGCGCCAGCAGCCAAGAGGGGACATCTCCCCTCCACTTT
-,TRBD2,TRBV10-3,TRBJ2-5,CAIRNPGLAGQETQYF,TGTGCCATCAGAAACCCGGGACTAGCGGGCCAAGAGACCCAGTACTTC
-,-,TRBV19,TRBJ1-2,CASSPGTVGSYGYTF,TGTGCCAGTAGCCCCGGGACGGTCGGGAGCTATGGCTACACCTTC
-,-,TRBV6-2/TRBV6-3,TRBJ2-7,CASSYWPYEQYF,TGTGCCAGCAGTTATTGGCCCTACGAGCAGTACTTC
-,-,TRBV20-1,TRBJ2-7,CSAPQADEQYF,TGCAGTGCTCCCCAGGCAGACGAGCAGTACTTC
-,-,TRBV4-2,TRBJ1-1,CASSQDHVTEAFF,TGTGCCAGCAGCCAAGACCATGTCACTGAAGCTTTCTTT
-,TRBD1,TRBV19,TRBJ2-5,CASSMRRDRDQETQYF,TGTGCCAGTAGTATGAGACGGGACAGGGACCAAGAGACCCAGTACTTC
-,-,TRBV19,TRBJ1-3,CASSIRSSGNTIYF,TGTGCCAGTAGTATACGGAGCTCTGGAAACACCATATATTTT
-,-,TRBV6-6,TRBJ2-5,CASTRQRETQYF,TGTGCCAGCACCCGCCAGAGGGAGACCCAGTACTTC
-,-,TRBV30,TRBJ1-2,CAWAGVNGYTF,TGTGCCTGGGCAGGGGTTAATGGCTACACCTTC
-,-,TRBV7-9,TRBJ2-5,CASSLGGIQQETQYF,TGTGCCAGCAGCTTAGGTGGCATTCAACAAGAGACCCAGTACTTC
once,TRBD1,TRBV7-2,TRBJ1-2,CASSSDRGAFGGYTF,TGTGCCAGCAGCTCCGACAGGGGTGCCTTCGGGGGCTACACCTTC
-,-,TRBV19,TRBJ1-1,CASRQGSTEAFF,TGTGCCAGTAGACAGGGAAGTACTGAAGCTTTCTTT
-,-,TRBV27,TRBJ1-1,CASSRGLLNTEAFF,TGTGCCAGCAGCCGAGGATTATTGAACACTGAAGCTTTCTTT
-,-,TRBV19,TRBJ2-5,CASSISRRQETQYF,TGTGCCAGTAGTATAAGTCGGAGACAAGAGACCCAGTACTTC
-,TRBD2,TRBV13,TRBJ2-7,CASSILAGYEQYF,TGTGCCAGCAGCATACTAGCGGGGTACGAGCAGTACTTC
once,-,TRBV27,TRBJ2-7,CASSATRTHLEQYF,TGTGCCAGCAGCGCCACTAGGACTCACCTCGAGCAGTACTTC
-,TRBD2,TRBV7-2,TRBJ2-7,CASSPLAGVGEQYF,TGTGCCAGCAGCCCACTAGCGGGGGTGGGCGAGCAGTACTTC
-,TRBD1,TRBV7-9,TRBJ2-7,CASSFGTGTPEQYF,TGTGCCAGCAGCTTTGGGACAGGGACGCCCGAGCAGTACTTC
-,-,TRBV6-6,TRBJ2-1,CASSPAEGQFF,TGTGCCAGCAGTCCCGCCGAGGGGCAGTTCTTC
-,TRBD1,TRBV13,TRBJ2-7,CASSQRRGDRGYEQYF,TGTGCCAGCAGCCAGCGGCGGGGGGACAGGGGCTACGAGCAGTACTTC
once,TRBD2,TRBV9,TRBJ2-7,CASSNGLAKQDEQYF,TGTGCCAGCAGCAACGGACTAGCCAAACAGGACGAGCAGTACTTC
-,-,TRBV11-2,TRBJ1-3,CASSLEGSPSSGNTIYF,TGTGCCAGCAGCTTAGAGGGCAGTCCGTCCTCTGGAAACACCATATATTTT
-,-,TRBV30,TRBJ1-6,CAWSVSRVPSYNSPLHF,TGTGCCTGGAGTGTATCGCGGGTCCCCTCCTATAATTCACCCCTCCACTTT
-,TRBD1,TRBV19,TRBJ2-7,CASSIRQGYVYEQYF,TGTGCCAGTAGTATCCGACAGGGGTATGTCTACGAGCAGTACTTC
-,TRBD1,TRBV15,TRBJ1-4,CATSRLYPGQGGEKLFF,TGTGCCACCAGCAGACTATATCCAGGACAGGGAGGCGAAAAACTGTTTTTT
-,-,TRBV27,TRBJ1-1,CASRERLNTEAFF,TGTGCCAGCAGAGAGAGATTGAACACTGAAGCTTTCTTT
-,-,TRBV7-2,TRBJ2-7,CASSPSGQARYEQYF,TGTGCCAGCAGCCCCAGCGGCCAGGCCCGCTACGAGCAGTACTTC
once,TRBD2,TRBV4-3,TRBJ2-1,CASSPRLASEQFF,TGCGCCAGCAGCCCTAGACTAGCAAGTGAGCAGTTCTTC
once,TRBD1,TRBV7-2,TRBJ2-2,CASHLVGTGGNTGELFF,TGTGCCAGCCACTTGGTGGGGACAGGGGGGAACACCGGGGAGCTGTTTTTT
once,TRBD1,TRBV5-1,TRBJ2-5,CASMGQTKETQYF,TGCGCCAGCATGGGACAGACAAAAGAGACCCAGTACTTC
-,TRBD1,TRBV5-5,TRBJ2-6,CASSPGQGYSGANVLTF,TGTGCCAGCAGCCCGGGACAGGGATACTCTGGGGCCAACGTCCTGACTTTC
-,TRBD2,TRBV2,TRBJ2-5,CASIWREGPETQYF,TGTGCCAGCATATGGCGGGAGGGGCCAGAGACCCAGTACTTC
-,TRBD2,TRBV13,TRBJ2-7,CASSQGTSNEQYF,TGTGCCAGCAGCCAGGGGACTAGCAACGAGCAGTACTTC
-,-,TRBV5-1,TRBJ2-2,CASSPLGSTGELFF,TGCGCCAGCAGCCCGCTCGGGTCCACCGGGGAGCTGTTTTTT
-,TRBD1,TRBV7-9,TRBJ1-2,CASSSGQGYGYTF,TGTGCCAGCAGCTCGGGACAGGGGTATGGCTACACCTTC
-,TRBD1,TRBV20-1,TRBJ2-7,CSASRQGIYEQYF,TGCAGTGCTAGTCGACAGGGAATTTACGAGCAGTACTTC
-,-,TRBV5-4,TRBJ2-7,CASSFWGNSYEQYF,TGTGCCAGCAGCTTCTGGGGCAACTCCTACGAGCAGTACTTC
-,TRBD2,TRBV27,TRBJ2-5,CAIRLAGQEETQYF,TGTGCCATACGACTAGCGGGACAGGAGGAGACCCAGTACTTC
-,-,TRBV10-2,TRBJ1-2,CASTSGGAINYGYTF,TGCGCCAGCACTAGTGGAGGGGCTATTAACTATGGCTACACCTTC
-,TRBD1,TRBV29-1,TRBJ2-2,CSVGTGNTGELFF,TGCAGCGTTGGGACAGGTAACACCGGGGAGCTGTTTTTT
-,-,TRBV7-8,TRBJ1-6,CASSFQGSSYNSPLHF,TGTGCCAGCAGCTTTCAGGGGAGCTCCTATAATTCACCCCTCCACTTT
once,-,TRBV12-3/TRBV12-4,TRBJ1-5,CASSWTPQPQHF,TGTGCCAGCAGCTGGACACCTCAGCCCCAGCATTTT
-,-,TRBV5-1,TRBJ2-7,CASSLAEPSTFREQYF,TGCGCCAGCAGCTTGGCCGAGCCATCCACCTTTCGCGAGCAGTACTTC
-,-,TRBV14,TRBJ2-5,CASSQGSRRETQYF,TGTGCCAGCAGCCAAGGGAGTCGAAGAGAGACCCAGTACTTC
-,-,TRBV9,TRBJ2-1,CASSVQGNWDNEQFF,TGTGCCAGCAGCGTACAGGGGAATTGGGACAATGAGCAGTTCTTC
-,TRBD2,TRBV6-1,TRBJ2-7,CASSARVTGGRNMGEQYF,TGTGCCAGCAGTGCCCGGGTCACTGGCGGGAGGAACATGGGCGAGCAGTACTTC
-,TRBD2,TRBV2,TRBJ2-7,CASSELAGPYEQYF,TGTGCCAGCAGTGAATTAGCGGGACCGTACGAGCAGTACTTC
-,TRBD1,TRBV5-1,TRBJ2-7,CASSLEGTGGAEQYF,TGCGCCAGCAGCTTGGAGGGGACAGGGGGAGCCGAGCAGTACTTC
-,-,TRBV9,TRBJ2-3,CASSVQMRPSRPDTQYF,TGTGCCAGCAGCGTACAAATGCGGCCCAGTAGGCCAGATACGCAGTATTTT
many,-,TRBV19,TRBJ2-7,CASRLRDHSYEQYF,TGTGCCAGTAGACTGCGGGATCATTCCTACGAGCAGTACTTC